This TCR beta chain stems from a study of blood T cell repertoires in COVID-19. Turning to the study itself: Samples representing acute and convalescent COVID-19 were sourced from the United States, Italy and Spain.

In germline, CDR1 is SNHLY, CDR2 FYNNEI. The CDR3 spans 12 residues. V shed 8 bases and J shed 6 bases, with 11 bases lying between them. Only in-frame clones appear in the TCRdb table, and some are missing; sequencing was by immunoSEQ multiplex PCR. The sample consists of about 220,000 clones, around 82% of them appearing once. This TCR was sampled from a woman aged 40 to 49 who had been exposed to COVID-19. Sequencing was carried out using PBMCs or T cells enriched from blood (not recorded which). The V gene is TRBV2, the J gene TRBJ1-5; tentatively, D is TRBD1 (5 bases). The CDR3 DNA is TGTGCCAGCGGGGGAGGTGGTCAGCCCCAGCATTTT. Translated, it gives CASGGGGQPQHF.